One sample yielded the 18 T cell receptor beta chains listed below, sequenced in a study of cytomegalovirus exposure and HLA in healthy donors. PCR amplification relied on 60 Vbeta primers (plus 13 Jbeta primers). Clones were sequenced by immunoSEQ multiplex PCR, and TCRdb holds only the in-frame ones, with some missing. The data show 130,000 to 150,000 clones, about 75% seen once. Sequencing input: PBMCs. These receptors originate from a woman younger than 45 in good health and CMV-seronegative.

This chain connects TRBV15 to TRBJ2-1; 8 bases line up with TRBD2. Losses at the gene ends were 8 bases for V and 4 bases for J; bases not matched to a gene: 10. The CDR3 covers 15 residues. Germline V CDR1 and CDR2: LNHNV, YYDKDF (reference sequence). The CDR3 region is CATGGGRGSYNEQFF. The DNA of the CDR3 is TGTGCCACCGGCGGGGGGCGGGGGAGTTACAATGAGCAGTTCTTC.

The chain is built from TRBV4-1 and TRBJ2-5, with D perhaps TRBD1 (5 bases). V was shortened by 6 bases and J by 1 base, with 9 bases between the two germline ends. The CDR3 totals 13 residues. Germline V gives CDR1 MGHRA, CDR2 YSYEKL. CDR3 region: CASSNRIQETQYF. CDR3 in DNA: TGCGCCAGCAGTAACAGGATCCAAGAGACCCAGTACTTC.

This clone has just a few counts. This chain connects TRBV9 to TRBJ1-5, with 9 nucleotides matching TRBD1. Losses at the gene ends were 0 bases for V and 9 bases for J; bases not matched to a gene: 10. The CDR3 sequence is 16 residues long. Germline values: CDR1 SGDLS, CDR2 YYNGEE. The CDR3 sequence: CASSVGPRLTGGPQHF. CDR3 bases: TGTGCCAGCAGCGTAGGACCCCGGCTGACAGGGGGGCCCCAGCATTTT.

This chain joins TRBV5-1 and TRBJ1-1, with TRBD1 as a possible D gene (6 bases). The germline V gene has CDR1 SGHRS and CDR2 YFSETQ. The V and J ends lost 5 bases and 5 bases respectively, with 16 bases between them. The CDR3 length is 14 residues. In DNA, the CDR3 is TGCGCCAGCAGGGATACAGGGAAAGATACTGAAGCTTTCTTT. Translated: CASRDTGKDTEAFF.

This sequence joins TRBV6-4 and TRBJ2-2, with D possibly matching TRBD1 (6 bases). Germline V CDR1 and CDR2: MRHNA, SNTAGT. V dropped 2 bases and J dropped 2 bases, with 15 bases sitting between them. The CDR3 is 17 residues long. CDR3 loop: CASSDGGRGHNTGELFF. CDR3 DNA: TGTGCCAGCAGTGACGGGGGTAGGGGACACAACACCGGGGAGCTGTTTTTT.

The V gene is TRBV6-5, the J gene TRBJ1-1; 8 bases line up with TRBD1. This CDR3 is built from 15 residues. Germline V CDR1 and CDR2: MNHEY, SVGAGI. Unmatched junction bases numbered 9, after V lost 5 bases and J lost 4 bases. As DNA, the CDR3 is TGTGCCAGCAGTCGCGGACAGGGCCTAGTCACTGAAGCTTTCTTT. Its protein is CASSRGQGLVTEAFF.

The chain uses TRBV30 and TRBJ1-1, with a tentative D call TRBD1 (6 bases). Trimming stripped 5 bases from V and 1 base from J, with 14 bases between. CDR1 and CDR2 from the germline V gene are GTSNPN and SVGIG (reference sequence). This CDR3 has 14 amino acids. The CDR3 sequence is CAWGGGAGNTEAFF. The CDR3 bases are TGTGCCTGGGGCGGGGGGGCAGGGAACACTGAAGCTTTCTTT.

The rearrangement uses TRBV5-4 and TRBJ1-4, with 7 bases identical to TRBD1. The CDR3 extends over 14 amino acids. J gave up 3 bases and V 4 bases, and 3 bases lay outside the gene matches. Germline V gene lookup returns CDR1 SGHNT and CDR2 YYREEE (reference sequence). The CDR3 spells CASSLGQSNEKLFF. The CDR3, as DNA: TGTGCCAGCAGCCTGGGACAGTCTAATGAAAAACTGTTTTTT.

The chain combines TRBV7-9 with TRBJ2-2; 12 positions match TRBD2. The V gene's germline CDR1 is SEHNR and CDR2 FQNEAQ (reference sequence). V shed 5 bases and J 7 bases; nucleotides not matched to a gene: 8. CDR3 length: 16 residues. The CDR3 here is CASSPLAGGRGGELFF. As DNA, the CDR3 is TGTGCCAGCAGCCCCCTAGCGGGGGGGCGGGGCGGGGAGCTGTTTTTT.

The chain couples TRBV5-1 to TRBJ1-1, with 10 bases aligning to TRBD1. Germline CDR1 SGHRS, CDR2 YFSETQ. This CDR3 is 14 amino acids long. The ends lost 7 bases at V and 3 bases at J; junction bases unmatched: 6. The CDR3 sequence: CASSRQGADTEAFF. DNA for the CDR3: TGCGCCAGCTCCAGACAGGGGGCGGACACTGAAGCTTTCTTT.

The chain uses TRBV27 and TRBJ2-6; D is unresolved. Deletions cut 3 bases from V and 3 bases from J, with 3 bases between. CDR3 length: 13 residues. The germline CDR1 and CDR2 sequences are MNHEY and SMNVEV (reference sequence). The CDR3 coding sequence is TGTGCCAGCAGTTTTAGTGGGGCCAACGTCCTGACTTTC. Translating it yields CASSFSGANVLTF.

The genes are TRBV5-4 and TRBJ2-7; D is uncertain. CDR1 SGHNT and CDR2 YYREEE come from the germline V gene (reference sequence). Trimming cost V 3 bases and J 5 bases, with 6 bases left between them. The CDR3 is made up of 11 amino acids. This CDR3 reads CASSSFHEQYF. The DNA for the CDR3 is TGTGCCAGCAGCTCCTTCCACGAGCAGTACTTC.

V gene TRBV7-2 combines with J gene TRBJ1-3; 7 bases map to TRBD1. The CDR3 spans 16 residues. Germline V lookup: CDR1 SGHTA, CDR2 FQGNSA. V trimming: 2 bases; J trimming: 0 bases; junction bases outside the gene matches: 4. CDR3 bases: TGTGCCAGCAGCTTAAAAACAGGGGCCTCTGGAAACACCATATATTTT. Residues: CASSLKTGASGNTIYF. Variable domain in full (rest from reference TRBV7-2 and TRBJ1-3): GAGVSQSPSNKVTEKGKDVELRCDPISGHTALYWYRQSLGQGLEFLIYFQGNSAPDKSGLPSDRFSAERTGGSVSTLTIQRTQQEDSAVYLCASSLKTGASGNTIYFGEGSWLTVV.

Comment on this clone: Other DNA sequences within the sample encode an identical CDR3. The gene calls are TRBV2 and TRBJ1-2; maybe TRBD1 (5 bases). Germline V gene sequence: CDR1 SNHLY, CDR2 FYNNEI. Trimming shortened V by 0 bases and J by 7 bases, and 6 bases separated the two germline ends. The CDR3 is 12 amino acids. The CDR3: CASSEAGGGYTF. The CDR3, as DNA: TGTGCCAGCAGTGAAGCGGGGGGTGGCTACACCTTC.

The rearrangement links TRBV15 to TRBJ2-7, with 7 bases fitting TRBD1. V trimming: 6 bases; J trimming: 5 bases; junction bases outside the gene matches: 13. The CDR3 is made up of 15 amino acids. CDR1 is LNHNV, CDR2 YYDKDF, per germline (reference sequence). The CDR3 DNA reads TGTGCCACCAGGGAAGGGGGCCGTCAAGGAGACGAGCAGTACTTC. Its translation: CATREGGRQGDEQYF. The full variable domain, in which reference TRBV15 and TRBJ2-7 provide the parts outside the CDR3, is DAMVIQNPRYQVTQFGKPVTLSCSQTLNHNVMYWYQQKSSQAPKLLFHYYDKDFNNEADTPDNFQSRRPNTSFCFLDIRSPGLGDTAMYLCATREGGRQGDEQYFGPGTRLTVT.

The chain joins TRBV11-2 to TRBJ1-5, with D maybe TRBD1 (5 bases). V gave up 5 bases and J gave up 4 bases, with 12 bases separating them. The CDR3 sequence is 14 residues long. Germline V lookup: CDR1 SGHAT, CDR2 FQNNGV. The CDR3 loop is CASSAGDSNQPQHF. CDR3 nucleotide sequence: TGTGCCAGCAGCGCGGGGGACTCAAATCAGCCCCAGCATTTT.

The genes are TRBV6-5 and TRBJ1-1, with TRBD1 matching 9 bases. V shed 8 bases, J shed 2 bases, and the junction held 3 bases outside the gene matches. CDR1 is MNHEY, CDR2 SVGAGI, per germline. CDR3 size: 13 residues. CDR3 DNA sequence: TGTGCCAGCGCGACAGGGGGTAACACTGAAGCTTTCTTT. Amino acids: CASATGGNTEAFF.

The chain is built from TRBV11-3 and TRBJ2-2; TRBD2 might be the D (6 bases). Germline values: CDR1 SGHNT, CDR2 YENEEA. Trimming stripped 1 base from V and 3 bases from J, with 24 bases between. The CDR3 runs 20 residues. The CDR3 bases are TGTGCCAGCAGCTTAGGAGCCGCGGGCGGGGAAACCTTTGACACCGGGGAGCTGTTTTTT. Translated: CASSLGAAGGETFDTGELFF.